This TCR beta chain was identified in a study of OX40 agonist ivuxolimab in advanced cancers. Trimming stripped 2 bases from V and 8 bases from J, with 6 bases between. Germline lookup yields CDR1 MNHNY and CDR2 SVGAGI (reference sequence). There are 11 residues in the CDR3. The protocol was immunoSEQ multiplex PCR, while the TCRdb copy is restricted to in-frame clones and leaves out a portion. The sample holds approximately 50,000 clones, approximately 80% seen once. The TCR sequence derives from an adult with an advanced solid tumor such as melanoma, head and neck, liver or kidney cancer. The sample consisted of CD4+ or CD8+ T cells sorted from blood, taken in a trial of the OX40 agonist ivuxolimab. The V gene is TRBV6-6, the J gene TRBJ1-2; possible D gene TRBD1, 5 bases. The CDR3 spells CASSYGGGYTF. The CDR3 region has the DNA TGTGCCAGCAGTTACGGGGGGGGCTACACCTTC.